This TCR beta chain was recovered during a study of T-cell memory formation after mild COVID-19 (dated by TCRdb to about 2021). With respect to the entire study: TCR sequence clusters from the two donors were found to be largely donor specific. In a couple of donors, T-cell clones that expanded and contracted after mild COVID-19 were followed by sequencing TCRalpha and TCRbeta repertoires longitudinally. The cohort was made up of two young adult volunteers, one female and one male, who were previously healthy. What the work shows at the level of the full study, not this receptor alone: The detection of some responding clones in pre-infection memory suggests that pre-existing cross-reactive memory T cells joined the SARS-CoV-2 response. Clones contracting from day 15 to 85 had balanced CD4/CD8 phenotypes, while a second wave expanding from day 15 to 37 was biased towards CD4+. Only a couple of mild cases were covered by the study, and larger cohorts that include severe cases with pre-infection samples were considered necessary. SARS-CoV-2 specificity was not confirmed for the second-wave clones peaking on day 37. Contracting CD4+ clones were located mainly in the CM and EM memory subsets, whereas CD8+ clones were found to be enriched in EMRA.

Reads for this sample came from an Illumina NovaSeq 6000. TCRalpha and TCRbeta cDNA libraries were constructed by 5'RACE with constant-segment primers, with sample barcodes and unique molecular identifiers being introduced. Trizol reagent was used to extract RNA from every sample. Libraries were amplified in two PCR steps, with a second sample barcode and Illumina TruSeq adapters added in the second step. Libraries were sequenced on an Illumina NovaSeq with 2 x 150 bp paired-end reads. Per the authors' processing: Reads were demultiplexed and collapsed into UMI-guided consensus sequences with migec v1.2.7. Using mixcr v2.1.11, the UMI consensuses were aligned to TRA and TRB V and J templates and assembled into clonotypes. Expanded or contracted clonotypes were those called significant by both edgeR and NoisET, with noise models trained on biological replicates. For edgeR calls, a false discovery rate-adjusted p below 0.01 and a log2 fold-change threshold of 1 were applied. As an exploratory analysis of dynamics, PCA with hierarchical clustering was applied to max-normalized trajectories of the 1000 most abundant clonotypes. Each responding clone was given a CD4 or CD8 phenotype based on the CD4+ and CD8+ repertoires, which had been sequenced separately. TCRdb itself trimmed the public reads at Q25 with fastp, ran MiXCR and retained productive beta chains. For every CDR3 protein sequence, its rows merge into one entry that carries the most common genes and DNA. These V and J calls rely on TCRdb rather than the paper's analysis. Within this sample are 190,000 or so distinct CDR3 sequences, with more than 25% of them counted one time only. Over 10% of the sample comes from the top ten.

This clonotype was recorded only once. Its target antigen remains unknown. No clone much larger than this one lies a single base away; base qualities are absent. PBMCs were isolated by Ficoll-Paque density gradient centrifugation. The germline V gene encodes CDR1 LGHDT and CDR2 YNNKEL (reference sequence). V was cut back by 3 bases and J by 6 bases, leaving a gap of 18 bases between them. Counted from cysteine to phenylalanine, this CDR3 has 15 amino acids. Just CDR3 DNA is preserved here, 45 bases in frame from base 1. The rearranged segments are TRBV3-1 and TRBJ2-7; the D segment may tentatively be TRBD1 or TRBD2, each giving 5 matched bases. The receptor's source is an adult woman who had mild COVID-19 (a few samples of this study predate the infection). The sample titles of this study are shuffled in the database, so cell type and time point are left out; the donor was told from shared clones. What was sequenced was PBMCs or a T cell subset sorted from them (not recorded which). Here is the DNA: TGTGCCAGCAGCCAGAAACCGGGACCCACAGTCGAGCAGTACTTC. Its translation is CASSQKPGPTVEQYF.